This TCR beta chain was sequenced for a study of shared clonotypes between healthy human individuals. Study results and caveats: Expectations were that clonotype sharing among donors would be affected by sequencing depth. Of the naive CD4 clonotypes, roughly 5.2% were shared across a handful of donors.

TCRdb keeps only in-frame clones here, not all; method: immunoSEQ multiplex PCR. Seen here are over 800,000 clones, roughly 92% observed once, and the top ten hold around 24%. Germline V gene data show CDR1 as ENHRY and CDR2 as SYGVKD. CDR3 size: 14 residues. Terminally differentiated effector memory CD45RA+ cells were excluded by CCR7 positive selection of CD45RO-negative cells. Concerning this clone: Its target is not known.

The sample was naive CD8+ T cells sorted from blood. V and J are TRBV10-3 and TRBJ2-2, with 9 bases matching TRBD2. This TCR came from a man aged 25-45 years in good health. CDR3 in DNA: TGTGCGAGCGGGCGGGAGGGCCTCACCGGGGAGCTGTTTTTT. Amino acids: CASGREGLTGELFF.